This TCR beta chain was found in a study of blood T cells in healthy people across ages. Using a J-beta primer mix together with a sample-barcoded 5' primer, a second PCR was run for about 6 to 12 cycles. A single record per CDR3 protein comes from TCRdb applying MiXCR to the 5' RACE reads. This sample yields 1.8 million or so distinct CDR3 sequences, of which about two fifths are seen a single time; 23% belongs to the top ten. Germline loops: CDR1 GTSNPN, CDR2 SVGIG (reference sequence). The CDR3 is 14 amino acids. The V end lost 5 bases, the J end lost 0 bases, and 14 bases lay between the germline ends.

This rearrangement joins TRBV30 to TRBJ2-7; the D gene could be TRBD1 or TRBD2 (6 bases each). The source material was blood. The source is a human donor in good health. CDR3 nucleotides: TGTGCCTGGGGGAGAGGGGGGATCTCCTACGAGCAGTACTTC. It codes for CAWGRGGISYEQYF.